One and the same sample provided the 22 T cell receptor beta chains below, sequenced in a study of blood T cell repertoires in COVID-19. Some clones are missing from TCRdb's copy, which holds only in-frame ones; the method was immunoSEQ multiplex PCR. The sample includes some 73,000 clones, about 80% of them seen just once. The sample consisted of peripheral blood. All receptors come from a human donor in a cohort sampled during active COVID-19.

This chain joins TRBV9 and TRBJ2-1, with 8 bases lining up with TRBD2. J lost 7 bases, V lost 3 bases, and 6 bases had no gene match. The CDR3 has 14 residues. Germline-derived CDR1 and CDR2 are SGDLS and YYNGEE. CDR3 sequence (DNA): TGTGCCAGCAGCGCCCCTAGCGGGCGGAATGAGCAGTTCTTC. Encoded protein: CASSAPSGRNEQFF.

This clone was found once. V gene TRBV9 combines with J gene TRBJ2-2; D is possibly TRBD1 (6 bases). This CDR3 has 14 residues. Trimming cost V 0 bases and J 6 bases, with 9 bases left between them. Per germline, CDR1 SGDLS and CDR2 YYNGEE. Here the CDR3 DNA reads TGTGCCAGCAGCGTAGAGGGGGTCCCCGGGGAGCTGTTTTTT. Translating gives CASSVEGVPGELFF.

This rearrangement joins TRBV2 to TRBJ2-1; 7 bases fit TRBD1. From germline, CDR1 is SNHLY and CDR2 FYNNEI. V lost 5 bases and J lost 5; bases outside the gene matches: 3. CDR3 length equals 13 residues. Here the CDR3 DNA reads TGTGCCAGCAGTACGGGACAGAACAATGAGCAGTTCTTC. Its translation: CASSTGQNNEQFF.

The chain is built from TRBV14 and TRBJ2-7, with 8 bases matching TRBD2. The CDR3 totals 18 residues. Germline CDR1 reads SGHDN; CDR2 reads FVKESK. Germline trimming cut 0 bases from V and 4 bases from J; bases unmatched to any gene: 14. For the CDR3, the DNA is TGTGCCAGCAGCCAAGATTCGATAGGGGGTAGCGGGGTTTACGAGCAGTACTTC. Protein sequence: CASSQDSIGGSGVYEQYF.

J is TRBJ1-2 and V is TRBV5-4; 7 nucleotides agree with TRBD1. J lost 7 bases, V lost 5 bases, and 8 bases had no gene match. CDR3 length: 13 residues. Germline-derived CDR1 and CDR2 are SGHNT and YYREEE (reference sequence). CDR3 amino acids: CASSLEGAGGYTF. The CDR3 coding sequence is TGTGCCAGCAGTCTGGAGGGGGCGGGTGGCTACACCTTC.

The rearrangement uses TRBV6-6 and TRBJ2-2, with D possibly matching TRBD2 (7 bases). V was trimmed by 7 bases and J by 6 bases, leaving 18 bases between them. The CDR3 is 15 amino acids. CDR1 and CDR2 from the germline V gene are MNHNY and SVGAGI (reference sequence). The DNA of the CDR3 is TGTGCCAGCAACGGCGGGGGCAGGCTGTCCGGGGAGCTGTTTTTT. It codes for CASNGGGRLSGELFF.

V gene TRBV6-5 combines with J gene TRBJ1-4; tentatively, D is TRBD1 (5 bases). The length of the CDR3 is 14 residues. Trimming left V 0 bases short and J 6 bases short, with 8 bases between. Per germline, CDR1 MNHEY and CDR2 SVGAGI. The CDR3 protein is CASSYSWGDEKLFF. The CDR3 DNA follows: TGTGCCAGCAGTTACTCCTGGGGGGATGAAAAACTGTTTTTT.

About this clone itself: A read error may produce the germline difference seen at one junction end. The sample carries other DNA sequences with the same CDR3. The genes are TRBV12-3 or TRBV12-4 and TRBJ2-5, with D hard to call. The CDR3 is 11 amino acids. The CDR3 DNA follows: TGCGCCAGCAGCCCCGGGGAGACCCAGTACTTC. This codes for CASSPGETQYF.

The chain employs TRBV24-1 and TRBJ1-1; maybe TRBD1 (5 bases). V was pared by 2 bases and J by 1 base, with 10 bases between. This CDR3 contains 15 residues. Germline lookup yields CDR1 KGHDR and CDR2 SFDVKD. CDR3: CATSDSAGGNTEAFF. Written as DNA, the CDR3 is TGTGCCACCAGTGATTCCGCCGGGGGGAACACTGAAGCTTTCTTT.

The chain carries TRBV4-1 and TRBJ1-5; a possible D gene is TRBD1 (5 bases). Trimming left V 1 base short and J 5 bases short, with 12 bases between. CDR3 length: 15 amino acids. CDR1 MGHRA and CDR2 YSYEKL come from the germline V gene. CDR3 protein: CASSQVQGPHQPQHF. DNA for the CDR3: TGCGCCAGCAGCCAAGTCCAGGGTCCTCATCAGCCCCAGCATTTT.

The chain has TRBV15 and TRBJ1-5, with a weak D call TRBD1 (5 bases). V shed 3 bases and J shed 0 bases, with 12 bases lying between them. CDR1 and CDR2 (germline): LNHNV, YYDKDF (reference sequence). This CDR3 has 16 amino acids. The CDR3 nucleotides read TGTGCCACCAGCAGGCGGGAGGGGCTTAGCAATCAGCCCCAGCATTTT. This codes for CATSRREGLSNQPQHF.

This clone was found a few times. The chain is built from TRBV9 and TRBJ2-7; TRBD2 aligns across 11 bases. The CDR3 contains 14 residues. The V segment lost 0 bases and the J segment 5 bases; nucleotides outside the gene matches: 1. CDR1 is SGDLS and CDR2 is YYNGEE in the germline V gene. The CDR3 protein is CASSVELAGDEQYF. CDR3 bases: TGTGCCAGCAGCGTAGAACTAGCGGGGGACGAGCAGTACTTC.

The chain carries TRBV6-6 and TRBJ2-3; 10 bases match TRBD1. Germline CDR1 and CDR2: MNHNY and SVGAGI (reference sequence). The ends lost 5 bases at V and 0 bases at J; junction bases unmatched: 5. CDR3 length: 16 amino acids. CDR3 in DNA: TGTGCCAGCAGTAGACAGGGGGCGAGCAGCACAGATACGCAGTATTTT. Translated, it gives CASSRQGASSTDTQYF.

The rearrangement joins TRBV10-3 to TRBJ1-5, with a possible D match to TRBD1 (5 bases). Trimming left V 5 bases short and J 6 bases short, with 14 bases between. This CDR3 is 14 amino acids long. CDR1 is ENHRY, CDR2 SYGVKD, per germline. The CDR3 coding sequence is TGTGCCATCAGTACGCAGGGTGGGTCTCAGCCCCAGCATTTT. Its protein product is CAISTQGGSQPQHF.

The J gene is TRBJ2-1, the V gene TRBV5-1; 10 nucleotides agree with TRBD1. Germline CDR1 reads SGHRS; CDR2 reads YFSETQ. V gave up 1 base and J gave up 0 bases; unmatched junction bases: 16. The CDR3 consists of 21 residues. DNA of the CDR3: TGCGCCAGCAGCTTGTTGTTTTCCCGGGACAGGGGAACGAGCTCCTACAATGAGCAGTTCTTC. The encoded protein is CASSLLFSRDRGTSSYNEQFF.

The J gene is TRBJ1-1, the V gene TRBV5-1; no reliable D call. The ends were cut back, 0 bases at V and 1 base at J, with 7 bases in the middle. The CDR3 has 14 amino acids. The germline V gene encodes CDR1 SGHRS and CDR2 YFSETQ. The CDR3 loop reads CASSLDSENTEAFF. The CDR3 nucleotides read TGCGCCAGCAGCTTGGATAGCGAGAACACTGAAGCTTTCTTT.

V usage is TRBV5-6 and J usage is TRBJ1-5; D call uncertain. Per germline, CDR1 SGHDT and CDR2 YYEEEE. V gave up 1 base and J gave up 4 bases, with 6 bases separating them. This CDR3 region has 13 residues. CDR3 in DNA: TGTGCCAGCAGCTTGTCGGGGAATCAGCCCCAGCATTTT. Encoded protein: CASSLSGNQPQHF.

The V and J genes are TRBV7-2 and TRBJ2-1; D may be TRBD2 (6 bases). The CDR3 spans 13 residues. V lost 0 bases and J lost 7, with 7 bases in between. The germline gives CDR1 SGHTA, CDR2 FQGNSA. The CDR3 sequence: CASSLARENEQFF. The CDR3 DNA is TGTGCCAGCAGCTTAGCGCGGGAAAATGAGCAGTTCTTC.

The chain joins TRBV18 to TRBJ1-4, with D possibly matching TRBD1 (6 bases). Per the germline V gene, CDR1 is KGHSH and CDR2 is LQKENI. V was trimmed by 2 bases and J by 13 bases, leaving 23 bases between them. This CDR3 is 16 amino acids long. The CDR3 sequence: CASSPGLAAEGDGLFF. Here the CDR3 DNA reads TGTGCCAGCTCACCAGGGTTGGCAGCCGAGGGGGACGGACTGTTTTTT. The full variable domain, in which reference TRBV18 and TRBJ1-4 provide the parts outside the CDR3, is NAGVMQNPRHLVRRRGQEARLRCSPMKGHSHVYWYRQLPEEGLKFMVYLQKENIIDESGMPKERFSAEFPKEGPSILRIQQVVRGDSAAYFCASSPGLAAEGDGLFFGSGTQLSVL.

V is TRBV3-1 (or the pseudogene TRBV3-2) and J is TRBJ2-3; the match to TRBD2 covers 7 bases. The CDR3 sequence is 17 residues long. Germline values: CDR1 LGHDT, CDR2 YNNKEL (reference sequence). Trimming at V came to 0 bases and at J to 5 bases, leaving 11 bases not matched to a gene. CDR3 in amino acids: CASSQEGLAGVVDTQYF. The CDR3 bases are TGTGCCAGCAGCCAAGAAGGCCTTGCGGGGGTGGTAGATACGCAGTATTTT.

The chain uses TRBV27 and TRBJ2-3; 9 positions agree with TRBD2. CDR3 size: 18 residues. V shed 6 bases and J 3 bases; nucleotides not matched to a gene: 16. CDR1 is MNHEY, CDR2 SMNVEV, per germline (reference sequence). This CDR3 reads CASSLRPPSGISTDTQYF. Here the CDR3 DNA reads TGTGCCAGCAGCCTAAGACCCCCTAGCGGGATTTCGACAGATACGCAGTATTTT.

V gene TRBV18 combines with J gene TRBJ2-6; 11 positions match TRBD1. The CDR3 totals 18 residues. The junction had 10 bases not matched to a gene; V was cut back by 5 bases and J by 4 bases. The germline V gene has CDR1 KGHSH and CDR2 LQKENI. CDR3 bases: TGTGCCAGCTCAGCTTCCGGGACAGGGGGGTCAGGGGCCAACGTCCTGACTTTC. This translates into CASSASGTGGSGANVLTF.